The 25 T cell receptor beta chains given below trace back to one sample, sequenced in a study of T cells after posttransplantation cyclophosphamide. Here immunoSEQ multiplex PCR was the method, and the copy in TCRdb shows in-frame clones only, minus some. The sample gives some 7,500 clones, none seen only once, and the top ten clones hold around 5.8%. A marrow graft followed busulfan-fludarabine conditioning, with cyclophosphamide on days +3 and +4. The sample consisted of PBMCs, taken after allogeneic stem cell transplant with posttransplant cyclophosphamide. The source of these receptors is a young adult male patient who received an allogeneic stem cell transplant from an unrelated donor, was CMV-positive, and had acute and chronic GVHD. These T cells may partly come from the graft donor.

This clone occurred many times. The chain joins TRBV9 to TRBJ2-3; a weak D match, TRBD2 (6 bases). Trimming removed 1 base from V and 1 base from J, with 10 bases in between. The CDR3 runs 15 residues. CDR1 is SGDLS, CDR2 YYNGEE, per germline. The CDR3 DNA sequence: TGTGCCAGCAGCGTAAAGGGCGGGGGCACAGATACGCAGTATTTT. Translation: CASSVKGGGTDTQYF.

By share of the sample, this clone is medium-sized. This rearrangement joins TRBV4-2 to TRBJ1-5; D is ambiguous. Trimming stripped 0 bases from V and 3 bases from J, with 9 bases between. CDR3 length: 15 amino acids. The germline V gene encodes CDR1 LGHNA and CDR2 YNFKEQ. CDR3 nucleotides: TGTGCCAGCAGCCAAGAGTGGAGGGACAATCAGCCCCAGCATTTT. This codes for CASSQEWRDNQPQHF.

This clone was observed at least ten times. The chain employs TRBV14 and TRBJ2-1; D not certain. Germline CDR1 reads SGHDN; CDR2 reads FVKESK. V gave up 5 bases and J gave up 0 bases, with 8 bases separating them. The CDR3 extends over 14 amino acids. The CDR3 sequence is CASSSASSYNEQFF. CDR3 bases: TGTGCCAGCAGCTCTGCCAGCTCCTACAATGAGCAGTTCTTC.

This clone was seen repeatedly, ten times or more. The CDR3 DNA follows: TGTGCCAGCAGCTTGGGGGACAGGTCGAACACCGGGGAGCTGTTTTTT. Encoded protein: CASSLGDRSNTGELFF. The chain joins TRBV5-5 to TRBJ2-2, with TRBD1 matching over 8 bases. Germline values: CDR1 SGHKS, CDR2 YYEKEE (reference sequence). The CDR3 spans 16 residues. V lost 0 bases, J lost 0 bases, and 1 base stayed unmatched.

At least ten counts were recorded for this clone. The DNA of the CDR3 is TGTGCCAGCAGCCTCTTCAGGTTCACAGATACGCAGTATTTT. Protein product: CASSLFRFTDTQYF. V usage is TRBV2 and J usage is TRBJ2-3; D is unclear. The CDR3 runs 14 residues. CDR1 and CDR2 from the germline V gene are SNHLY and FYNNEI. V lost 6 bases and J lost 2, with 12 bases in between.

This clone was counted many times. This chain connects TRBV11-2 to TRBJ1-6, with a possible D match to TRBD1 (6 bases). Germline-derived CDR1 and CDR2 are SGHAT and FQNNGV. Deletions cut 6 bases from V and 4 bases from J, with 13 bases between. CDR3 length: 15 amino acids. The CDR3 loop is CASRGATRYNSPLHF. The DNA of the CDR3 is TGTGCCAGCAGGGGGGCGACGCGGTATAATTCACCCCTCCACTTT. Based on the CDR3 plus reference TRBV11-2 and TRBJ1-6, the full variable domain is EAGVAQSPRYKIIEKRQSVAFWCNPISGHATLYWYQQILGQGPKLLIQFQNNGVVDDSQLPKDRFSAERLKGVDSTLKIQPAKLEDSAVYLCASRGATRYNSPLHFGNGTRLTVT.

Ten or more counts support this clone. This chain joins TRBV27 and TRBJ1-5; D possibly corresponds to TRBD1 (6 bases). The germline V gene has CDR1 MNHEY and CDR2 SMNVEV (reference sequence). The CDR3 is 13 residues long. V was clipped by 6 bases and J by 4 bases, with 10 bases between them. Written as DNA, the CDR3 is TGTGCCAGCAGCATCGACAGGAATCAGCCCCAGCATTTT. Encoded protein: CASSIDRNQPQHF.

This clone was counted many times. This CDR3 reads CASRHSTGGNTEAFF. As DNA, the CDR3 is TGCGCCAGCAGGCATTCAACAGGGGGCAACACTGAAGCTTTCTTT. The chain recombines TRBV5-1 with TRBJ1-1; 9 bases fit TRBD1. Per germline, CDR1 SGHRS and CDR2 YFSETQ. Trimming took 5 bases from V and 2 from J; bases not matched to a gene: 7. CDR3 length equals 15 residues.

This clone is medium-sized (0.01 to 0.1%) in the sample. This chain joins TRBV10-3 and TRBJ2-5; 8 bases fit TRBD2. Per germline, CDR1 ENHRY and CDR2 SYGVKD. The CDR3 is made up of 16 amino acids. Trimming took 3 bases from V and 4 from J; bases not matched to a gene: 10. Written as DNA, the CDR3 is TGTGCCATCAGTGACGGTAGCGGGGCCTACGGAGAGACCCAGTACTTC. Translating gives CAISDGSGAYGETQYF.

The chain carries TRBV28 and TRBJ1-1, with D possibly being TRBD1 (5 bases). Trimming pared 6 bases from V and 1 base from J, leaving 18 bases between. Germline CDR1 reads MDHEN; CDR2 reads SYDVKM. The CDR3 has 16 amino acids. Here the CDR3 DNA reads TGTGCCAGCAGGGGGGGGACTTCCGAACAGAACACTGAAGCTTTCTTT. Translated, it gives CASRGGTSEQNTEAFF.

This clone was detected ten times or more. For the CDR3, the DNA is TGTGCCAGCAGCTTATATTCCAGGGCGGTGGGAAACACCATATATTTT. Protein: CASSLYSRAVGNTIYF. V usage is TRBV7-2 and J usage is TRBJ1-3; D perhaps matches TRBD1 (5 bases). The germline gives CDR1 SGHTA, CDR2 FQGNSA. V lost 2 bases and J lost 4, with 15 bases in between. The CDR3 extends over 16 amino acids. Combining the CDR3 with reference TRBV7-2 and TRBJ1-3 gives the whole variable domain GAGVSQSPSNKVTEKGKDVELRCDPISGHTALYWYRQSLGQGLEFLIYFQGNSAPDKSGLPSDRFSAERTGGSVSTLTIQRTQQEDSAVYLCASSLYSRAVGNTIYFGEGSWLTVV.

Ten or more counts support this clone. The germline gene is not matched at one end of the junction; a read error may be the cause. The chain employs TRBV10-1 and TRBJ2-3, with 10 bases lining up with TRBD1. The CDR3 loop spans 13 amino acids. CDR1 WNHNN and CDR2 SYGVQD come from the germline V gene (reference sequence). The DNA of the CDR3 is TGCGCCAGCGGTGACAGGGGGCCAGATACGCAGTATTTT. This codes for CASGDRGPDTQYF.

In its sample, this clone was seen many times. J is TRBJ2-1 and V is TRBV30, with 9 bases identical to TRBD1. This CDR3 has 13 amino acids. The germline CDR1 and CDR2 sequences are GTSNPN and SVGIG (reference sequence). V lost 1 base, J lost 9 bases, and 4 bases stayed unmatched. The CDR3 DNA is TGTGCCTGGAGTGCATGGGACAGGGCTGAGCAGTTCTTC. Its protein is CAWSAWDRAEQFF.

This clone was counted many times. The V call is TRBV4-3, the J call TRBJ1-6, with D possibly matching TRBD1 (5 bases). The CDR3 has 16 residues. CDR1 LGHNA and CDR2 YSLEER come from the germline V gene. Between the trimmed V and J ends, which lost 4 bases and 7 bases, there was a span of 17 bases. The CDR3 is CASSLAPATENSPLHF. The CDR3 DNA follows: TGCGCCAGCAGCCTTGCACCTGCGACAGAGAATTCACCCCTCCACTTT.

This clone was counted ten times or more. The rearrangement uses TRBV30 and TRBJ2-5; 8 bases are shared with TRBD1. The length of the CDR3 is 14 residues. Germline CDR1 GTSNPN, CDR2 SVGIG (reference sequence). The CDR3 region has the DNA TGTGCATGCGGACAGGGATCACTCCAAGAGACCCAGTACTTC. This gives the protein CACGQGSLQETQYF.

Many counts were recorded for this clone. The rearrangement joins TRBV5-5 to TRBJ2-4; a weak D match, TRBD1 (5 bases). There are 16 residues in the CDR3. The V gene's germline CDR1 is SGHKS and CDR2 YYEKEE (reference sequence). The germline V and J ends were trimmed by 3 bases and 2 bases, with 15 bases remaining between them. The CDR3 DNA is TGTGCCAGCAGCTCCTTATCTGACAGCACCAAAAACATTCAGTACTTC. Its translation: CASSSLSDSTKNIQYF.

This clone appeared many times. The chain employs TRBV2 and TRBJ1-1, with a possible D match to TRBD1 (6 bases). In germline, CDR1 is SNHLY, CDR2 FYNNEI. Trimming shortened V by 6 bases and J by 4 bases, and 15 bases separated the two germline ends. The CDR3 spans 14 residues. In DNA, the CDR3 is TGTGCCAGCAGCAAAGGGCAGGGGATCACTGAAGCTTTCTTT. Amino acids: CASSKGQGITEAFF. Complete variable domain (other parts from reference TRBV2 and TRBJ1-1): EPEVTQTPSHQVTQMGQEVILRCVPISNHLYFYWYRQILGQKVEFLVSFYNNEISEKSEIFDDQFSVERPDGSNFTLKIRSTKLEDSAMYFCASSKGQGITEAFFGQGTRLTVV.

This clone was picked up many times. V and J are TRBV5-6 and TRBJ1-1; TRBD1 is a possible D gene (5 bases). The germline V and J ends were trimmed by 6 bases and 8 bases, with 14 bases remaining between them. The germline V gene has CDR1 SGHDT and CDR2 YYEEEE. This CDR3 spans 12 amino acids. The CDR3 sequence is CASTSPGREAFF. The CDR3 DNA is TGTGCCAGCACCTCCCCAGGGCGGGAAGCTTTCTTT.

This clone was counted ten times or more. The rearrangement uses TRBV2 and TRBJ1-2; the D gene is possibly TRBD1 (5 bases). CDR1 is SNHLY and CDR2 is FYNNEI in the germline V gene. The CDR3 runs to 13 residues. V lost 5 bases and J lost 5, with 12 bases in between. The CDR3 region is CASSLQTVYGYTF. The CDR3, as DNA: TGTGCCAGCAGTCTTCAGACAGTTTATGGCTACACCTTC. The full variable domain, rest sourced from reference TRBV2 and TRBJ1-2, is EPEVTQTPSHQVTQMGQEVILRCVPISNHLYFYWYRQILGQKVEFLVSFYNNEISEKSEIFDDQFSVERPDGSNFTLKIRSTKLEDSAMYFCASSLQTVYGYTFGSGTRLTVV.

This clone showed up many times. CDR3 sequence reads: CASSGRTGATNTEAFF. The DNA for the CDR3 is TGTGCCAGCAGTGGCCGGACAGGGGCCACGAACACTGAAGCTTTCTTT. The V and J genes are TRBV6-1 and TRBJ1-1; 9 nucleotides agree with TRBD1. The ends lost 4 bases at V and 1 base at J; junction bases unmatched: 7. CDR3 length equals 16 residues. The germline V gene has CDR1 MNHNS and CDR2 SASEGT.

There are many counts of this clone. The chain recombines TRBV28 with TRBJ2-3; D is unclear. V was pared by 6 bases and J by 0 bases, with 7 bases between. Germline CDR1 MDHEN, CDR2 SYDVKM. The CDR3 runs to 13 residues. DNA of the CDR3: TGTGCCAGCAGACGGTCTAGCACAGATACGCAGTATTTT. This gives the protein CASRRSSTDTQYF. The entire variable domain, with the rest obtained from reference TRBV28 and TRBJ2-3, is as follows: DVKVTQSSRYLVKRTGEKVFLECVQDMDHENMFWYRQDPGLGLRLIYFSYDVKMKEKGDIPEGYSVSREKKERFSLILESASTNQTSMYLCASRRSSTDTQYFGPGTRLTVL.

In this sample, this clone turned up many times. V gene TRBV19 combines with J gene TRBJ1-2; 8 nucleotides match TRBD1. This CDR3 spans 12 amino acids. V dropped 11 bases and J dropped 6; count of bases not matched to a gene: 8. Germline CDR1 reads LNHDA; CDR2 reads SQIVND (reference sequence). In DNA, the CDR3 is TGTGCCGGGGGGACAGGAGGGGATGGCTACACCTTC. Protein: CAGGTGGDGYTF.

This clone was seen at least ten times. This chain joins TRBV5-6 and TRBJ1-2, with TRBD1 matching 10 bases. V gave up 4 bases and J gave up 6 bases; unmatched junction bases: 6. Germline V gene lookup returns CDR1 SGHDT and CDR2 YYEEEE. The CDR3 runs 14 residues. DNA for the CDR3: TGTGCCAGCAGCCGGGGGACAGGGGCGGATGGCTACACCTTC. This encodes CASSRGTGADGYTF.

This clone was counted at least ten times. J is TRBJ1-1 and V is TRBV28, with a tentative D call TRBD1 (5 bases). The V gene's germline CDR1 is MDHEN and CDR2 SYDVKM. V lost 5 bases, J lost 2 bases, and 12 bases lay in between. The CDR3 contains 14 residues. CDR3 nucleotide sequence: TGTGCCAGCAGTCGTCAGGGTCCCAACACTGAAGCTTTCTTT. Its protein product is CASSRQGPNTEAFF.

In this sample, this clone turned up many times. The J gene is TRBJ2-5, the V gene TRBV28, with 9 bases identical to TRBD1. This CDR3 has 15 amino acids. Germline V CDR1 and CDR2: MDHEN, SYDVKM. V lost 5 bases and J lost 7; bases outside the gene matches: 11. The CDR3 region is CASSVNRGPTRTQYF. CDR3 in DNA: TGTGCCAGCAGTGTAAACAGGGGGCCCACCAGGACCCAGTACTTC.